The rows below give T cell receptor beta chains drawn from one sample of a study of blood T cell repertoires in COVID-19. Some clones are missing from TCRdb's copy, which holds only in-frame ones; the method was immunoSEQ multiplex PCR. In the table there are tens of thousands of clones, more than 60% of which are singletons. The material sequenced was peripheral blood. The origin of the receptors is a woman between 65 and 79 years old with acute or convalescent COVID-19. Both conserved end residues are part of each CDR3. D genes are given only for firm matches. Clone sizes are given selectively: once, few, many, or a class where the clone is expanded.

v_call: TRBV6-5; clone_size: .; d_call: TRBD1; j_call: TRBJ1-2; cdr3_nt: TGTGCTATCAAGCGCCTGACAGGGACCAATGGCTACACCTTC; cdr3_aa: CAIKRLTGTNGYTF
v_call: TRBV25-1; clone_size: .; d_call: .; j_call: TRBJ2-5; cdr3_nt: TGTGTCGCAGGGGCCGGAGAGACCCAGTACTTC; cdr3_aa: CVAGAGETQYF
v_call: TRBV7-8; clone_size: .; d_call: .; j_call: TRBJ2-2; cdr3_nt: TGTGCCAGCAGCCTCTTGACCCAGGGAAAAGGGGAGCTGTTTTTT; cdr3_aa: CASSLLTQGKGELFF
v_call: TRBV28; clone_size: .; d_call: TRBD1; j_call: TRBJ2-7; cdr3_nt: TGTGCCAGCAGTCTTGGACAGGGTCCCCAGGGGCAGTACTTC; cdr3_aa: CASSLGQGPQGQYF
v_call: TRBV11-1; clone_size: .; d_call: TRBD1; j_call: TRBJ1-1; cdr3_nt: TGTGCCAGCAGCTACACCCGGACAGGGGGGAGCACTGAAGCTTTCTTT; cdr3_aa: CASSYTRTGGSTEAFF
v_call: TRBV2; clone_size: .; d_call: .; j_call: TRBJ1-1; cdr3_nt: TGTGCCAGCAGTGAACGAGGGTGGGCTTTCTTT; cdr3_aa: CASSERGWAFF
v_call: TRBV18; clone_size: .; d_call: .; j_call: TRBJ2-6; cdr3_nt: TGTGCCAGCTCACCTATCTCCGCTCGGTCATCTGGGGCCAACGTCCTGACTTTC; cdr3_aa: CASSPISARSSGANVLTF
v_call: TRBV7-9; clone_size: .; d_call: TRBD1; j_call: TRBJ1-3; cdr3_nt: TGTGCCAGCAGCTCCGGGACAGGGTCGAGGAACACCATATATTTT; cdr3_aa: CASSSGTGSRNTIYF
v_call: TRBV18; clone_size: .; d_call: .; j_call: TRBJ1-1; cdr3_nt: TGTGCCAGCTCACCGAGTGTAGACACTGAAGCTTTCTTT; cdr3_aa: CASSPSVDTEAFF
v_call: TRBV5-6; clone_size: .; d_call: .; j_call: TRBJ1-5; cdr3_nt: TGTGCCAGCAGTTTAATGGGAGTAGGCAATCAGCCCCAGCATTTT; cdr3_aa: CASSLMGVGNQPQHF
v_call: TRBV6-5; clone_size: .; d_call: TRBD1; j_call: TRBJ2-1; cdr3_nt: TGTGCCAGCAGATTAGCCGGGACAGGGGGCAATGAGCAGTTCTTC; cdr3_aa: CASRLAGTGGNEQFF
v_call: TRBV6-6; clone_size: few; d_call: .; j_call: TRBJ1-1; cdr3_nt: TGTGCCAGCGGTGGAGGGACTGAAGCTTTCTTT; cdr3_aa: CASGGGTEAFF
v_call: TRBV2; clone_size: .; d_call: .; j_call: TRBJ1-1; cdr3_nt: TGTGCCAGCAGCAAAACAGGGCTGAGCACTGAAGCTTTCTTT; cdr3_aa: CASSKTGLSTEAFF
v_call: TRBV5-1; clone_size: .; d_call: TRBD1; j_call: TRBJ1-1; cdr3_nt: TGCGCCAGCAACCCGACAGGGAAGAACACTGAAGCTTTCTTT; cdr3_aa: CASNPTGKNTEAFF
v_call: TRBV9; clone_size: .; d_call: .; j_call: TRBJ1-2; cdr3_nt: TGTGCCAGCAGCGTAGTAGCAGGGGTTGGATATGGCTACACCTTC; cdr3_aa: CASSVVAGVGYGYTF
v_call: TRBV19; clone_size: .; d_call: .; j_call: TRBJ2-4; cdr3_nt: TGTGCCAGTAGTAGGGAGCTCCTAGCCAAAAACATTCAGTACTTC; cdr3_aa: CASSRELLAKNIQYF